This T cell receptor (beta chain) was sequenced during a study of vaccination effects on CD4 cells after COVID-19. Overall study findings and caveats: Infection- and vaccine-induced clones contracted markedly late after vaccination.

Note on this clone: Its antigen is not known.

Following culture for about ten days, CD4+ T cells were isolated. Nucleocapsid antibody tests were negative, and the vaccine recipients had no prior SARS-CoV-2 infection. This table comes from immunoSEQ multiplex PCR, and its TCRdb copy is limited to in-frame clones, with some not included. The table includes around 70,000 clones, approximately 77% detected once. The sequence derives from a human donor who received a COVID-19 vaccine. The sequencing used CD4+ T cells from PBMCs cultured without peptide, collected before COVID-19 vaccination.

CDR3 in amino acids: CSASEQLTDTQYF. In DNA form, the CDR3 reads TGCAGTGCTAGTGAACAGCTCACAGATACGCAGTATTTT. The chain is built from TRBV20-1 and TRBJ2-3; D not certain. The V gene's germline CDR1 is DFQATT and CDR2 SNEGSKA (reference sequence). V dropped 3 bases and J dropped 2 bases, with 9 bases sitting between them. The CDR3 runs to 13 residues.